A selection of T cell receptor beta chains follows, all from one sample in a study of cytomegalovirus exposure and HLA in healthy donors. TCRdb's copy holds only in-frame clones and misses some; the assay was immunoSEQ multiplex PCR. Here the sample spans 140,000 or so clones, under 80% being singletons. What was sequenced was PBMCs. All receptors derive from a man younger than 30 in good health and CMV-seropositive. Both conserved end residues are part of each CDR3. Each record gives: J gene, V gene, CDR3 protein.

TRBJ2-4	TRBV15	CATSRGAGGRNIRYF
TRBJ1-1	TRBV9	CASSGTPNTEAFF
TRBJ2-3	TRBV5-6	CASSLSGRASTDTQYF
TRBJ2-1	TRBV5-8	CASSLAGGTYNEQFF
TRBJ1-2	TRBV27	CASSSPHRGQGYTF
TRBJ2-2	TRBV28	CASSPLRTGNTGELFF
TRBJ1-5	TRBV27	CASSLTGGLPQHF
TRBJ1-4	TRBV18	CASSGGAGTNNEKLFF
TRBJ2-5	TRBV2	CASSRDRDIGDF
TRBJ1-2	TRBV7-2	CASSSRGHGYGYTF
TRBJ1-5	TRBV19	CASNTGWINQPQHF
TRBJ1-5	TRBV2	CASSDNNQPQHF
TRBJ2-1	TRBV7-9	CASSLRAGTYNEQFF
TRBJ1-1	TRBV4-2	CASSQGAYTEAFF
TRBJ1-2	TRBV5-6	CASRRDYGYTF
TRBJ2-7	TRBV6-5	CASRPDRQSSYEQYF
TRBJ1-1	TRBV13	CASSPGQGFRTEAFF
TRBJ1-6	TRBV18	CASSPSAAGAESPLHF
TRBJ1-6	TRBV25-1	CASSDFRGGLNSPLHF
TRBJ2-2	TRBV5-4	CASSSRDRSPVNTGELFF
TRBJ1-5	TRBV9	CASSVTGNSNQPQHF
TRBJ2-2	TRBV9	CASSAQANTGELFF
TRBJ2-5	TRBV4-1	CASSQDPEETQYF